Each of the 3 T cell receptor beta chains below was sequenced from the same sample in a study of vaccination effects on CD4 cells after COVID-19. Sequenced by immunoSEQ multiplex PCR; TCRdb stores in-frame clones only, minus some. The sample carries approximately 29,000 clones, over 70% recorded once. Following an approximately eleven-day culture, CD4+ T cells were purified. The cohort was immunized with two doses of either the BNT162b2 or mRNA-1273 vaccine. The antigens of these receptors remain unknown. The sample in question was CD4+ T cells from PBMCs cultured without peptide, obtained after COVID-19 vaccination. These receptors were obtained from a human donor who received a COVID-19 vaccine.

The CDR3 sequence is CASSQGAGPYGYTF. DNA of the CDR3: TGCGCCAGCAGCCAAGGGGCAGGCCCCTATGGCTACACCTTC. The V and J genes are TRBV4-1 and TRBJ1-2, with no clear D. V lost 1 base and J 4 bases, leaving 10 bases between the germline ends. This CDR3 contains 14 residues. Looked up from germline, CDR1 is MGHRA and CDR2 is YSYEKL.

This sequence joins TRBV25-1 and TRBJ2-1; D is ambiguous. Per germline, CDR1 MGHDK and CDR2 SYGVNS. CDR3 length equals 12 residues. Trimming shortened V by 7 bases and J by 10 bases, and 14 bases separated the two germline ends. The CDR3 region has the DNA TGTGCCAGCACCGGACCTAAAAGAGAGCAGTTCTTC. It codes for CASTGPKREQFF.

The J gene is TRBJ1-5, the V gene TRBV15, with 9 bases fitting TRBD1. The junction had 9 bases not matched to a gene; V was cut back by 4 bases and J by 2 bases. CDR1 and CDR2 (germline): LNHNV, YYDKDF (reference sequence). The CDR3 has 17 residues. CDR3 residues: CATSTGTGMLGNQPQHF. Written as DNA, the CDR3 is TGTGCCACCAGCACAGGGACAGGGATGTTGGGCAATCAGCCCCAGCATTTT.